This T cell receptor beta chain is drawn from a study of Graves' ophthalmopathy and Graves' hyperthyroidism. General study points: The model flagged ophthalmopathy progression at over 60% sensitivity and 72% to 75% specificity. Among expanded thyroid clonotypes above 0.001 frequency, most also occurred in blood.

On this clonotype: Its antigen is unidentified.

RNA transcripts yielded amplified TCR beta CDR3 regions. A first-round RT-PCR used HTBI primers, followed by a second-round multiplex PCR. MiXCR, applied by TCRdb to the multiplex PCR reads, yields one record per CDR3 protein. In the table there are some 520,000 distinct CDR3 sequences, roughly 14% of which are singletons. The clonotype originates from a woman in her 30s with Graves' ophthalmopathy. Sequencing used blood.

In DNA form, the CDR3 reads TGTGCCAGCTTTGAAGCAACCGTCGGCGGGGACACTGAAGCTTTCTTT. This translates into CASFEATVGGDTEAFF. This sequence joins TRBV6-1 and TRBJ1-1; D uncertain. The germline V and J ends were trimmed by 8 bases and 3 bases, with 22 bases remaining between them. CDR3 size: 16 residues. Germline lookup yields CDR1 MNHNS and CDR2 SASEGT.